Sequencing of this T cell receptor beta chain was carried out in a study of shared clonotypes between healthy human individuals. Study-level background: Donor composition was a couple of women and three men, aged 18 to 49.

Germline V gives CDR1 SGHNT, CDR2 YYREEE (reference sequence). This CDR3 comprises 14 residues. Trimming pared 0 bases from V and 8 bases from J, leaving 14 bases between. Findings and caveats of the study: Sampling covered blood only; tissue repertoires likely differ. The genetic and exposure-history diversity represented was limited by few donors.

This clone was seen just once. The antigen is not known. Several immunoSEQ plates received, in even portions, the genomic DNA of each subset. The repertoire was sequenced with immunoSEQ multiplex PCR; TCRdb's copy has only in-frame clones and lacks some. This sample has some 510,000 clones, with 79% found just once. The rearrangement joins TRBV5-4 to TRBJ1-1; no definite D call. The sample comprised PBMCs. This clonotype was obtained from a woman aged 40-49 years in good health. Some clones in this sample may be carry-over from other donors' samples. For the CDR3, the DNA is TGTGCCAGCAGCTTGGCTGGCCGGGTCGGGGAAGCTTTCTTT. It is translated as CASSLAGRVGEAFF.